The clone carrying this T cell receptor (beta chain) was found a few times. Some clones are missing from TCRdb's copy, which holds only in-frame ones; the method was immunoSEQ multiplex PCR. This sample carries about 440,000 clones, 90% of them seen once, and the ten largest clones take under 0.7%. This entry comes from a study of blood T cell repertoires in COVID-19. The CDR3 runs to 14 residues. The germline CDR1 and CDR2 sequences are MNHEY and SMNVEV (reference sequence). The V end was cut by 7 bases, the J end by 2 bases, with 9 bases between. In terms of age and location, participants ranged from roughly 18 to 100 years and lived in approximately 26 US areas. Either two negative PCRs, clearance, or symptom resolution qualified Cohort 3 donors as recovered.

The chain has TRBV27 and TRBJ2-6; no reliable D call. The sequence derives from a young man who had recovered from COVID-19. Sequenced: PBMCs or T cells enriched from blood (not recorded which). The CDR3 sequence: CASTLSPGANVLTF. The CDR3 DNA reads as TGTGCCAGCACCCTGTCCCCTGGGGCCAACGTCCTGACTTTC.